This T cell receptor (beta chain) was observed in a study of T cells after yellow fever vaccination. About the research overall: The SMART-Seq v4 Ultra Low Input method served to prepare the low-cell-number fractions. Notes on the study in general: Re-detected after boosting: most primary clones, 96% of CD4 and less than 90% of CD8. Abundant bulk-population clonotypes could contaminate the FACS-sorted repertoires.

CDR1 is GTSNPN and CDR2 is SVGIG in the germline V gene (reference sequence). The CDR3 sequence is 15 residues long. The V gene lost 0 bases and the J gene lost 2 bases, with 13 bases spanning the gap. In regard to this clonotype: Its antigen is currently unknown.

As TCR cDNA was made by 5'RACE template switching, a universal primer site and UMIs were added. Using its own MiXCR run on the 5' RACE reads, TCRdb lists one record per CDR3 protein. The sample contains a few hundred thousand distinct CDR3 sequences, roughly a sixth of which appear only once. Material: PBMCs, obtained roughly 5 days after the first yellow fever vaccination. The genes are TRBV30 and TRBJ2-5; the D gene is possibly TRBD2 (5 bases). The receptor was isolated from a man aged 18 to 30 who received the YFV17D yellow fever vaccine. CDR3 region: CAWSVGDSAQETQYF. The CDR3 bases are TGTGCCTGGAGTGTCGGCGATAGCGCACAAGAGACCCAGTACTTC.